The 24 T cell receptor beta chains below come from one sample, sequenced in a study of T-cell memory formation after mild COVID-19. TCRdb reanalysed the 5' RACE reads using MiXCR and keeps one entry per CDR3 protein. The table includes fewer than 550,000 distinct CDR3 sequences, 20% detected once. The material sequenced was PBMCs or a T cell subset sorted from them (not recorded which). Every receptor here comes from an adult woman who had mild COVID-19 (a few samples of this study predate the infection). Cell type and time point are not known.

CDR3 DNA: TGTGCCAGCAGTGAAGCTTACACAGATACGCAGTATTTT. This gives the protein CASSEAYTDTQYF. V gene TRBV12-3 or TRBV12-4 combines with J gene TRBJ2-3; no clear D. The CDR3 extends over 13 amino acids. V lost 5 bases, J lost 2 bases, and 8 bases lay in between.

The V gene is TRBV5-4, the J gene TRBJ2-1, with D uncertain. The CDR3 spans 13 residues. V was clipped by 9 bases and J by 6 bases, with 16 bases between them. Germline CDR1 SGHNT, CDR2 YYREEE (reference sequence). The CDR3 loop reads CATQDFVANEQFF. The CDR3 bases are TGTGCCACCCAGGATTTCGTGGCCAATGAGCAGTTCTTC.

This clonotype has only a few counts. The chain recombines TRBV3-1 with TRBJ1-1, with 7 bases matching TRBD1. The germline V gene encodes CDR1 LGHDT and CDR2 YNNKEL (reference sequence). The CDR3 is 14 residues long. The ends lost 1 base at V and 3 bases at J; junction bases unmatched: 2. CDR3 loop: CASSQATGDTEAFF. Here the CDR3 DNA reads TGTGCCAGCAGCCAAGCTACAGGGGACACTGAAGCTTTCTTT.

The rearrangement uses TRBV6-2 or TRBV6-3 and TRBJ2-7; D assignment may be TRBD1 or TRBD2 (5 bases each). Germline V gene lookup returns CDR1 MNHEY and CDR2 SVGEGT. The V gene lost 7 bases and the J gene lost 3 bases, with 13 bases spanning the gap. The CDR3 length is 13 residues. CDR3 DNA sequence: TGTGCCAGCAACGGGGACGGGAACTACGAGCAGTACTTC. It translates to CASNGDGNYEQYF.

This clonotype has just a few counts. V and J are TRBV12-3 or TRBV12-4 and TRBJ2-7; D is possibly TRBD2 (6 bases). This CDR3 is 12 amino acids long. V lost 5 bases and J lost 12, with 17 bases in between. The CDR3 reads CASSPGLLLRYF. The DNA of the CDR3 is TGTGCCAGCAGTCCGGGACTCCTCCTTCGGTACTTC.

Only a few counts were recorded for this clonotype. V is TRBV27 and J is TRBJ2-2; tentatively, D is TRBD1 (5 bases). Germline V gene lookup returns CDR1 MNHEY and CDR2 SMNVEV (reference sequence). Trimming took 4 bases from V and 1 from J, leaving 10 bases between them. This CDR3 has 15 amino acids. The CDR3 region is CASSSNRLNTGELFF. In nucleotides, the CDR3 is TGTGCCAGCAGTTCCAACAGGTTGAACACCGGGGAGCTGTTTTTT.

The gene calls are TRBV19 and TRBJ1-1; possible D gene TRBD1, 6 bases. The CDR3 covers 14 residues. Trimming removed 3 bases from V and 5 bases from J, with 13 bases in between. Germline V gene lookup returns CDR1 LNHDA and CDR2 SQIVND (reference sequence). The chain's CDR3 is CASSIREGGTEAFF. The CDR3 DNA follows: TGTGCCAGTAGTATTAGGGAGGGGGGAACTGAAGCTTTCTTT.

This clonotype turned up a few times. V and J are TRBV5-1 and TRBJ1-6; 10 bases line up with TRBD1. Looked up from germline, CDR1 is SGHRS and CDR2 is YFSETQ. The CDR3 length is 17 residues. V gave up 1 base and J gave up 5 bases; unmatched junction bases: 6. This CDR3 reads CASSLLGTGVDNSPLHF. CDR3 nucleotide sequence: TGCGCCAGCAGCTTGCTCGGGACAGGGGTTGATAATTCACCCCTCCACTTT.

The chain joins TRBV20-1 to TRBJ2-1, with a possible D match to TRBD2 (5 bases). Trimming took 6 bases from V and 3 from J, leaving 12 bases between them. This CDR3 has 13 amino acids. Germline values: CDR1 DFQATT, CDR2 SNEGSKA (reference sequence). CDR3 coding DNA: TGCAGTGCCCCAGGCCGGGGCTACAATGAGCAGTTCTTC. Its protein is CSAPGRGYNEQFF.

V gene TRBV7-9 combines with J gene TRBJ2-6; no definite D call. Trimming shortened V by 1 base and J by 4 bases, and 2 bases separated the two germline ends. The CDR3 loop spans 13 amino acids. Germline lookup yields CDR1 SEHNR and CDR2 FQNEAQ (reference sequence). The CDR3 DNA reads TGTGCCAGCAGCTTAGAAGGGGCCAACGTCCTGACTTTC. Its protein product is CASSLEGANVLTF.

This chain connects TRBV7-9 to TRBJ2-7, with D tentatively TRBD1 (6 bases). Trimming pared 4 bases from V and 9 bases from J, leaving 19 bases between. This CDR3 comprises 14 residues. Germline lookup yields CDR1 SEHNR and CDR2 FQNEAQ (reference sequence). Here the CDR3 DNA reads TGTGCCAGCAGCTCCATGGGGGCCGGAGCGTGGCAGTACTTC. Encoded protein: CASSSMGAGAWQYF.

This clonotype occurred once. The chain combines TRBV5-6 with TRBJ2-5, with D possibly matching TRBD1 (6 bases). The V end lost 3 bases, the J end lost 4 bases, and 19 bases lay between the germline ends. CDR1 is SGHDT and CDR2 is YYEEEE in the germline V gene. CDR3 length: 16 amino acids. The CDR3 sequence is CASSSPGDRLLETQYF. CDR3 DNA sequence: TGTGCCAGCAGCTCCCCAGGGGATAGACTCCTAGAGACCCAGTACTTC. The full variable domain, rest sourced from reference TRBV5-6 and TRBJ2-5, is DAGVTQSPTHLIKTRGQQVTLRCSPKSGHDTVSWYQQALGQGPQFIFQYYEEEERQRGNFPDRFSGHQFPNYSSELNVNALLLGDSALYLCASSSPGDRLLETQYFGPGTRLLVL.

The rearrangement joins TRBV19 to TRBJ2-6, with D perhaps given as TRBD1 or TRBD2 (5 bases each). Germline V gene sequence: CDR1 LNHDA, CDR2 SQIVND (reference sequence). Trimming removed 3 bases from V and 0 bases from J, with 9 bases in between. CDR3 length: 16 residues. In DNA, the CDR3 is TGTGCCAGTAGTATGCCGGGGCGCTCTGGGGCCAACGTCCTGACTTTC. This translates into CASSMPGRSGANVLTF.

The table lists this clonotype with a few counts. The chain joins TRBV29-1 to TRBJ2-7, with no clear D. V lost 3 bases and J lost 7, with 13 bases in between. The CDR3 has 12 residues. CDR1 is SQVTM, CDR2 ANQGSEA, per germline. The CDR3 DNA reads TGCAGCGTTGACCTGGGTCCGAGGGAGCAGTACTTC. Its protein product is CSVDLGPREQYF.

The chain uses TRBV3-1 and TRBJ1-1; D possibly corresponds to TRBD1 (5 bases). Germline V CDR1 and CDR2: LGHDT, YNNKEL (reference sequence). Trimming pared 2 bases from V and 4 bases from J, leaving 11 bases between. This CDR3 contains 14 residues. The CDR3 sequence is CASSQPGLGTEAFF. The CDR3 DNA is TGTGCCAGCAGCCAACCGGGACTAGGCACTGAAGCTTTCTTT.

The chain couples TRBV6-2 or TRBV6-3 to TRBJ2-7; D might be TRBD1 (5 bases). The germline V and J ends were trimmed by 0 bases and 7 bases, with 13 bases remaining between them. This CDR3 region has 14 residues. Germline loops: CDR1 MNHEY, CDR2 SVGEGT. The CDR3 loop is CASSYSPGMWEQYF. In DNA, the CDR3 is TGTGCCAGCAGTTACTCGCCAGGGATGTGGGAGCAGTACTTC.

Only a few counts were recorded for this clonotype. The chain joins TRBV7-2 to TRBJ2-7, with a weak D call TRBD1 (5 bases). The CDR3 spans 14 residues. Trimming removed 0 bases at V and 6 bases at J, with 12 bases between. Germline CDR1 is SGHTA and CDR2 is FQGNSA. The CDR3: CASSLAQGTGEQYF. The CDR3 region has the DNA TGTGCCAGCAGCTTAGCGCAGGGAACGGGCGAGCAGTACTTC.

The sample holds a few counts of this clonotype. This sequence joins TRBV2 and TRBJ1-5; D is ambiguous. Trimming cost V 8 bases and J 7 bases, with 12 bases left between them. The CDR3 consists of 12 residues. Germline assignment: CDR1 SNHLY and CDR2 FYNNEI. CDR3 sequence reads: CASAGSRQPQHF. CDR3 bases: TGTGCCAGCGCCGGGTCTAGACAGCCCCAGCATTTT.

This clonotype was found a few times. The chain joins TRBV15 to TRBJ2-7; 7 bases are shared with TRBD1. Germline-derived CDR1 and CDR2 are LNHNV and YYDKDF (reference sequence). Losses at the gene ends were 1 base for V and 1 base for J; bases not matched to a gene: 4. This CDR3 has 15 amino acids. The CDR3 is CATSRVKGASYEQYF. The DNA of the CDR3 is TGTGCCACCAGCAGAGTTAAGGGGGCTTCCTACGAGCAGTACTTC.

In this sample, this clonotype turned up a few times. The chain carries TRBV24-1 and TRBJ1-2; D call uncertain. This CDR3 contains 13 residues. V was trimmed by 10 bases and J by 0 bases, leaving 11 bases between them. CDR1 and CDR2 from the germline V gene are KGHDR and SFDVKD. CDR3 region: CATSTRTNYGYTF. The DNA of the CDR3 is TGTGCCACATCGACGAGGACTAACTATGGCTACACCTTC.

This clonotype was counted ten times or more. The gene calls are TRBV20-1 and TRBJ1-5; a weak D match, TRBD1 (5 bases). Germline values: CDR1 DFQATT, CDR2 SNEGSKA (reference sequence). V was trimmed by 0 bases and J by 6 bases, leaving 12 bases between them. This CDR3 is 14 amino acids long. CDR3 sequence (DNA): TGCAGTGCTAGAGATTCGGCAGGGACTCAGCCCCAGCATTTT. It yields the protein CSARDSAGTQPQHF.

The J gene is TRBJ2-6, the V gene TRBV15; no clear D gene. Germline CDR1 is LNHNV and CDR2 is YYDKDF (reference sequence). V lost 0 bases and J 1 base, leaving 4 bases between the germline ends. This CDR3 comprises 15 residues. CDR3: CATSREKSGANVLTF. CDR3 in DNA: TGTGCCACCAGCAGAGAGAAGTCTGGGGCCAACGTCCTGACTTTC.

This clonotype appeared a few times. V usage is TRBV6-6 and J usage is TRBJ2-6; D might be TRBD1 (6 bases). The CDR3 spans 16 residues. Trimming left V 4 bases short and J 0 bases short, with 10 bases between. In germline, CDR1 is MNHNY, CDR2 SVGAGI (reference sequence). CDR3 sequence (DNA): TGTGCCAGCAGTTGGAACAGGGACTCTGGGGCCAACGTCCTGACTTTC. It is translated as CASSWNRDSGANVLTF.

About this clonotype: The limits of the CDR3 on the DNA are not certain, so only TCRdb's listed CDR3 is given. The rearrangement joins TRBV5-1 to TRBJ2-3; no DNA check was done on the table's D call, TRBD1. CDR1 is SGHRS, CDR2 YFSETQ, per germline. The CDR3 is made up of 15 amino acids, end residues included. CDR3 residues: CASSTSGQGTDTQYF.